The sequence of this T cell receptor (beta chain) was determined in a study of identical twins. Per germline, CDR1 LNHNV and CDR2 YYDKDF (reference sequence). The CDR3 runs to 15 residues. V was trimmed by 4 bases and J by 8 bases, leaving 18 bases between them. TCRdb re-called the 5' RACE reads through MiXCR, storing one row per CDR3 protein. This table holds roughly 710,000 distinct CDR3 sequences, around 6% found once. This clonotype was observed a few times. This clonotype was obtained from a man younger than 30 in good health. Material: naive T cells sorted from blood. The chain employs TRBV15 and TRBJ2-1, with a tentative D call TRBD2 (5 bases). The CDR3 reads CATSTRAQEVDEQFF. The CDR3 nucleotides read TGTGCCACCAGCACCAGAGCGCAGGAGGTCGATGAGCAGTTCTTC.